This T cell receptor (beta chain) came from a study of blood T cell repertoires in COVID-19. About the research overall: PBMCs, B-cell-depleted T cells, or T cells were the source of the cDNA or gDNA that made up the material.

Trimming removed 4 bases from V and 1 base from J, with 10 bases in between. The CDR3 spans 15 residues. Per germline, CDR1 LNHDA and CDR2 SQIVND (reference sequence). Per the authors' pipeline: By means of reference gene primer amplification, nucleated cell counts were estimated. The table came from immunoSEQ multiplex PCR; TCRdb's copy has only in-frame clones and leaves some out. D and trimming come from the DNA, and the V and J calls and clone size come from that table. The data show 250,000 to 350,000 clones, about nine tenths seen once. The source material was peripheral blood. This TCR came from a woman between 45 and 65 years old with COVID-19, enrolled during active disease. The chain joins TRBV19 to TRBJ2-2; D may be TRBD1 (6 bases). The CDR3: CASSTDRLNTGELFF. The CDR3 nucleotides read TGTGCCAGTAGTACAGACAGGCTGAACACCGGGGAGCTGTTTTTT.